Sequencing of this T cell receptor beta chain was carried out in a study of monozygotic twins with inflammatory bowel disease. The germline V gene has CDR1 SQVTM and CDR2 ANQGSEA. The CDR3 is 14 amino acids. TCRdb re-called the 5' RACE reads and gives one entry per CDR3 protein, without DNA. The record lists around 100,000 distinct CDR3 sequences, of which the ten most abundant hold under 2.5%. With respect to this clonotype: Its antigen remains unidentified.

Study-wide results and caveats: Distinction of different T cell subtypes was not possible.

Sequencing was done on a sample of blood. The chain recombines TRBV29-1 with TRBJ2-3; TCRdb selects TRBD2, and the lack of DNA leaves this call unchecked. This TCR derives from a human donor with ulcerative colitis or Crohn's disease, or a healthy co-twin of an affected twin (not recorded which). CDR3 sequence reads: CSVERQARADTQYF.